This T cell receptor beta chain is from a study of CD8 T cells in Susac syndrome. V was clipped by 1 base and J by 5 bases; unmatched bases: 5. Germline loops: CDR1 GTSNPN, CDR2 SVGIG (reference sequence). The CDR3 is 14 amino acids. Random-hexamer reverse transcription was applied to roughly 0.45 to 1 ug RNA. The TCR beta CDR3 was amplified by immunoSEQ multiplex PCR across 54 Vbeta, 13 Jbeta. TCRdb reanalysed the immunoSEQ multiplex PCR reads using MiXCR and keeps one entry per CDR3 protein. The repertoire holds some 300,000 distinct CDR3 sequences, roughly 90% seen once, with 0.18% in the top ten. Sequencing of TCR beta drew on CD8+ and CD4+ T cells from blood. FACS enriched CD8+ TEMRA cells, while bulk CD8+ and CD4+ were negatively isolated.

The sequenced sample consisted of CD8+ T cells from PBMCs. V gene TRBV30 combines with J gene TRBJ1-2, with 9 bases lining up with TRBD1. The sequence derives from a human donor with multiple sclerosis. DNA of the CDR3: TGTGCCTGGAGTGAGGGACAGGGCCTATATGGCTACACCTTC. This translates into CAWSEGQGLYGYTF.